Shown below are 25 T cell receptor beta chains from a single sample sequenced in a study of blood T cell repertoires in COVID-19. The table came from immunoSEQ multiplex PCR; TCRdb's copy has only in-frame clones and leaves some out. The sample has roughly 230,000 clones, approximately 84% seen once; the top ten hold more than 4%. The specimen sequenced was peripheral blood. These receptors originate from a man between 50 and 59 years old with acute or convalescent COVID-19.

The chain links TRBV10-2 to TRBJ2-7, with TRBD1 as a possible D gene (5 bases). Germline CDR1 WSHSY, CDR2 SAAADI. This CDR3 spans 16 amino acids. The germline V and J ends were trimmed by 6 bases and 2 bases, with 20 bases remaining between them. CDR3 protein: CASSPGPNQGTYEQYF. The CDR3 DNA reads as TGCGCCAGCAGCCCCGGACCCAATCAGGGCACCTACGAGCAGTACTTC.

The chain is built from TRBV20-1 and TRBJ2-7, with 12 bases matching TRBD1. With V trimmed by 3 bases and J by 7 bases, 7 bases remained unmatched. CDR3 length equals 14 residues. Per the germline V gene, CDR1 is DFQATT and CDR2 is SNEGSKA (reference sequence). The chain's CDR3 is CSASRGTGGYEQYF. For the CDR3, the DNA is TGCAGTGCTAGTAGAGGGACAGGGGGCTATGAGCAGTACTTC.

The chain has TRBV6-5 and TRBJ1-3, with a possible D match to TRBD1 (5 bases). The germline CDR1 and CDR2 sequences are MNHEY and SVGAGI. Between the trimmed V and J ends, which lost 4 bases and 4 bases, there was a span of 11 bases. The CDR3 has 14 amino acids. Here the CDR3 reads CASSLTVTGNTIYF. CDR3 DNA sequence: TGTGCCAGCAGTTTGACAGTTACCGGAAACACCATATATTTT.

The genes are TRBV3-1 (or the pseudogene TRBV3-2) and TRBJ2-2; D ambiguous. V was clipped by 4 bases and J by 5 bases, with 11 bases between them. The length of the CDR3 is 14 residues. Germline loops: CDR1 LGHDT, CDR2 YNNKEL (reference sequence). DNA for the CDR3: TGTGCCAGCAGCCCACCAATACTTACCGGGGAGCTGTTTTTT. Its protein product is CASSPPILTGELFF.

The rearrangement joins TRBV10-2 to TRBJ2-1, with D perhaps TRBD2 (6 bases). The germline gives CDR1 WSHSY, CDR2 SAAADI. The length of the CDR3 is 14 residues. V lost 5 bases to trimming and J lost 0 bases, with 8 bases between them. Here the CDR3 reads CASSPGLSYNEQFF. As DNA, the CDR3 is TGCGCCAGCAGTCCGGGACTCTCCTACAATGAGCAGTTCTTC.

This chain uses TRBV27 with TRBJ2-3, with TRBD2 as a possible D gene (5 bases). V lost 5 bases and J 5 bases, leaving 11 bases between the germline ends. Germline V gives CDR1 MNHEY, CDR2 SMNVEV (reference sequence). This CDR3 spans 13 amino acids. The CDR3 region has the DNA TGTGCCAGCAGTCCCATAGGAGGAGATACGCAGTATTTT. It encodes CASSPIGGDTQYF.

As concerns this clone: Other DNA sequences from this sample encode an identical CDR3 as well. This rearrangement joins TRBV2 to TRBJ1-1; 9 nucleotides match TRBD1. V shed 6 bases, J shed 2 bases, and the junction held 4 bases outside the gene matches. CDR3 length: 14 residues. CDR1 and CDR2 from the germline V gene are SNHLY and FYNNEI. CDR3 nucleotide sequence: TGTGCCAGCAGCAAGGGACAGGGCAACACTGAAGCTTTCTTT. As protein: CASSKGQGNTEAFF.

This chain links TRBV2 with TRBJ1-2; 12 bases align to TRBD1. This CDR3 comprises 16 residues. With 0 bases clipped from V and 8 bases from J, the junction kept 7 bases outside the gene matches. Germline V gene lookup returns CDR1 SNHLY and CDR2 FYNNEI. In DNA form, the CDR3 reads TGTGCCAGCAGTGAAGCTTCGACCGGGACAGGGGGCGGCTACACCTTC. Protein product: CASSEASTGTGGGYTF.

The CDR3: CASSLGGLTEAFF. In DNA, the CDR3 is TGTGCCAGCAGCTTGGGGGGACTCACTGAAGCTTTCTTT. The chain employs TRBV5-6 and TRBJ1-1, with a tentative D call TRBD1 (5 bases). The length of the CDR3 is 13 residues. The V end lost 0 bases, the J end lost 4 bases, and 7 bases lay between the germline ends. CDR1 SGHDT and CDR2 YYEEEE come from the germline V gene.

This chain uses TRBV5-3 with TRBJ1-3; D unclear. TRBV5-3 has ORF status, its function being uncertain. Trimming removed 0 bases at V and 0 bases at J, with 7 bases between. This CDR3 is built from 15 residues. CDR3 nucleotide sequence: TGTGCCAGAAGCTTGGGCGGCAGCTCTGGAAACACCATATATTTT. This sequence encodes CARSLGGSSGNTIYF.

V is TRBV6-5 and J is TRBJ1-5; D not certain. Per germline, CDR1 MNHEY and CDR2 SVGAGI. The CDR3 has 14 amino acids. V shed 6 bases and J shed 3 bases, with 12 bases lying between them. CDR3 residues: CASRTEGNNQPQHF. The CDR3 nucleotides are TGTGCCAGCAGGACTGAAGGAAACAATCAGCCCCAGCATTTT.

This chain joins TRBV30 and TRBJ1-2; D is possibly TRBD1 (5 bases). Trimming took off 1 base at V and 4 bases at J, with 10 bases between the two ends. Germline V gene sequence: CDR1 GTSNPN, CDR2 SVGIG (reference sequence). This CDR3 contains 13 residues. For the CDR3, the DNA is TGTGCCTGGAGTGAAGACAGTTTCTATGGCTACACCTTC. Residues: CAWSEDSFYGYTF.

This clone was detected only a few times. This chain links TRBV4-1 with TRBJ1-6; D may be TRBD1 (5 bases). V was cut by 1 base and J by 7 bases, with 11 bases left in between. CDR1 and CDR2 (germline): MGHRA, YSYEKL. The CDR3 totals 15 residues. The CDR3 nucleotides read TGCGCCAGCAGCCAAGGGTCAGGGCGAAATTCACCCCTCCACTTT. Translated: CASSQGSGRNSPLHF.

V is TRBV19 and J is TRBJ1-2, with D uncertain. There are 12 residues in the CDR3. Germline CDR1 reads LNHDA; CDR2 reads SQIVND (reference sequence). V dropped 5 bases and J dropped 2 bases, with 6 bases sitting between them. The CDR3 DNA reads TGTGCCAGTAGTCCTCAGAACTATGGCTACACCTTC. This codes for CASSPQNYGYTF.

The chain carries TRBV5-5 and TRBJ1-4; D is ambiguous. Germline V gene lookup returns CDR1 SGHKS and CDR2 YYEKEE (reference sequence). The CDR3 consists of 17 residues. Trimming took 1 base from V and 4 from J, leaving 17 bases between them. CDR3 loop: CASSLYVRGGSNEKLFF. For the CDR3, the DNA is TGTGCCAGCAGCTTGTATGTACGTGGAGGTAGTAATGAAAAACTGTTTTTT.

V usage is TRBV7-9 and J usage is TRBJ1-5; D unclear. Germline V CDR1 and CDR2: SEHNR, FQNEAQ (reference sequence). V was cut by 5 bases and J by 4 bases, with 21 bases left in between. This CDR3 contains 17 residues. The CDR3 is CASSPPSGMGRNQPQHF. The CDR3 DNA reads as TGTGCCAGCAGCCCCCCCTCCGGGATGGGTAGAAATCAGCCCCAGCATTTT.

This chain links TRBV6-5 with TRBJ2-7; TRBD1 aligns across 9 bases. V lost 7 bases, J lost 6 bases, and 13 bases stayed unmatched. Germline V gene data show CDR1 as MNHEY and CDR2 as SVGAGI. The CDR3 contains 15 residues. CDR3 coding DNA: TGTGCCAGCATCCCTGGGACAGGGTATTCGTCCGAGCAGTACTTC. Its translation: CASIPGTGYSSEQYF.

This chain uses TRBV28 with TRBJ1-5, with a weak D call TRBD1 (5 bases). In germline, CDR1 is MDHEN, CDR2 SYDVKM. Trimming pared 10 bases from V and 4 bases from J, leaving 11 bases between. The CDR3 has 12 amino acids. The CDR3 coding sequence is TGTGCCATTAGGCGGGGGAATCAGCCCCAGCATTTT. It translates to CAIRRGNQPQHF.

The DNA of the CDR3 is TGTGCCAGCAGAGTAGCGCTAGGTACCACCTACGAGCAGTACTTC. Protein sequence: CASRVALGTTYEQYF. The chain uses TRBV19 and TRBJ2-7; the D gene is possibly TRBD2 (5 bases). The germline gives CDR1 LNHDA, CDR2 SQIVND (reference sequence). V was pared by 9 bases and J by 2 bases, with 20 bases between. The CDR3 is made up of 15 amino acids. Together with reference TRBV19 and TRBJ2-7, the CDR3 gives the full variable domain: DGGITQSPKYLFRKEGQNVTLSCEQNLNHDAMYWYRQDPGQGLRLIYYSQIVNDFQKGDIAEGYSVSREKKESFPLTVTSAQKNPTAFYLCASRVALGTTYEQYFGPGTRLTVT.

The rearrangement joins TRBV19 to TRBJ1-4; D is undetermined. The CDR3 is 15 amino acids. Deletions cut 6 bases from V and 3 bases from J, with 14 bases between. The germline V gene has CDR1 LNHDA and CDR2 SQIVND (reference sequence). The CDR3 is CASRTGVGANEKLFF. For the CDR3, the DNA is TGTGCCAGTAGGACGGGAGTTGGAGCTAATGAAAAACTGTTTTTT.

The chain joins TRBV10-3 to TRBJ1-5; 8 bases map to TRBD1. Trimming removed 6 bases from V and 7 bases from J; junction bases left unmatched: 5. CDR3 length equals 13 residues. Per the germline V gene, CDR1 is ENHRY and CDR2 is SYGVKD. The CDR3 DNA is TGTGCCATCAGAGGACAGGGCGGGCAGCCCCAGCATTTT. Its translation: CAIRGQGGQPQHF.

The rearrangement links TRBV5-6 to TRBJ1-1; D is possibly TRBD1 (6 bases). Germline V lookup: CDR1 SGHDT, CDR2 YYEEEE. The CDR3 length is 14 residues. V shed 4 bases and J shed 2 bases, with 12 bases lying between them. For the CDR3, the DNA is TGTGCCAGCAGCGACTGGACAGCAAACACTGAAGCTTTCTTT. Translation: CASSDWTANTEAFF.

V gene TRBV24-1 combines with J gene TRBJ1-2; 7 bases line up with TRBD1. CDR1 is KGHDR, CDR2 SFDVKD, per germline. The CDR3 spans 13 residues. Unmatched junction bases numbered 2, after V lost 5 bases and J lost 3 bases. The CDR3 reads CATSAGTDYGYTF. DNA of the CDR3: TGTGCCACCAGTGCCGGGACAGACTATGGCTACACCTTC.

The J gene is TRBJ1-3, the V gene TRBV11-2; D ambiguous. V was pared by 4 bases and J by 2 bases, with 9 bases between. This CDR3 contains 14 residues. Looked up from germline, CDR1 is SGHAT and CDR2 is FQNNGV. CDR3 region: CASSSGRAGNTIYF. The CDR3 region has the DNA TGTGCCAGCAGCTCGGGGAGGGCTGGAAACACCATATATTTT. The full variable domain, rest sourced from reference TRBV11-2 and TRBJ1-3, is EAGVAQSPRYKIIEKRQSVAFWCNPISGHATLYWYQQILGQGPKLLIQFQNNGVVDDSQLPKDRFSAERLKGVDSTLKIQPAKLEDSAVYLCASSSGRAGNTIYFGEGSWLTVV.

The count of this clone is one. The gene calls are TRBV5-5 and TRBJ2-7, with 8 nucleotides matching TRBD2. Trimming took 0 bases from V and 2 from J; bases not matched to a gene: 1. The CDR3 totals 14 residues. The germline V gene encodes CDR1 SGHKS and CDR2 YYEKEE (reference sequence). CDR3 region: CASSLGLATYEQYF. For the CDR3, the DNA is TGTGCCAGCAGCTTGGGACTAGCGACCTACGAGCAGTACTTC.